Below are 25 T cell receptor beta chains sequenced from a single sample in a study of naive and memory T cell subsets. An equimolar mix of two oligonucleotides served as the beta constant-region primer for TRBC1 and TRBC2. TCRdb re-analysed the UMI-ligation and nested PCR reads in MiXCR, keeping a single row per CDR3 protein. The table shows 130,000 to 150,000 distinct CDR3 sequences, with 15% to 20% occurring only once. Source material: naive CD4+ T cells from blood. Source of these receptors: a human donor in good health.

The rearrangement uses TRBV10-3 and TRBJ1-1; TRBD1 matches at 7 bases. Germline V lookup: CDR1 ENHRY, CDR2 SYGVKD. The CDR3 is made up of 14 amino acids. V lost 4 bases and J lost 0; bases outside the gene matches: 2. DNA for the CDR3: TGTGCCATCAGTGGACAGGGTATGAACACTGAAGCTTTCTTT. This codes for CAISGQGMNTEAFF.

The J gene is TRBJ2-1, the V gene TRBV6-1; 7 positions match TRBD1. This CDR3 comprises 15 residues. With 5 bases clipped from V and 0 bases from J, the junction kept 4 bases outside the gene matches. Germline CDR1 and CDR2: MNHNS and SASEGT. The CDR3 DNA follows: TGTGCCAGCAGTACGACAGGGAACTCCTACAATGAGCAGTTCTTC. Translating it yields CASSTTGNSYNEQFF.

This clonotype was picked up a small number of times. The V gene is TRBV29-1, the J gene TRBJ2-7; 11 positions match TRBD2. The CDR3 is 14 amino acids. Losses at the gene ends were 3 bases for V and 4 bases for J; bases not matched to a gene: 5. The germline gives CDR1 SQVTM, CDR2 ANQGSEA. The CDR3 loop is CSVDRLAGGYEQYF. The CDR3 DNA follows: TGCAGCGTTGACCGGCTAGCGGGAGGTTACGAGCAGTACTTC.

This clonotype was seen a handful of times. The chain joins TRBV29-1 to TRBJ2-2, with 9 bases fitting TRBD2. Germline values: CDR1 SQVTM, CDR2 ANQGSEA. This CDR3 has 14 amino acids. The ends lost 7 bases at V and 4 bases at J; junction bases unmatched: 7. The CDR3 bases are TGCAGCGCCCGTGGCGGGAGGGCCACCGGGGAGCTGTTTTTT. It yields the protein CSARGGRATGELFF.

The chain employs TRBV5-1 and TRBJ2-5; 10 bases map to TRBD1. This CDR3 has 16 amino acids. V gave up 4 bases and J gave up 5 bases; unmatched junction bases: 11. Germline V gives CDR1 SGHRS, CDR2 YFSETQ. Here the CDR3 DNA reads TGCGCCAGCAGCCCCGGTGACAGGGGGCCGGTGGAGACCCAGTACTTC. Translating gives CASSPGDRGPVETQYF.

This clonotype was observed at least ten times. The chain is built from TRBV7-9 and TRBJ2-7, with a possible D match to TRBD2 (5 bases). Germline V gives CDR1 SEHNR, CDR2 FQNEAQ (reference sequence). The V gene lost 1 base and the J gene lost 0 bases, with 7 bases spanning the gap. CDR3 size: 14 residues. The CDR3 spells CASSLVGLSYEQYF. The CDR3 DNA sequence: TGTGCCAGCAGCTTAGTTGGACTCTCCTACGAGCAGTACTTC.

The CDR3 nucleotides are TGCGCCAGCAGTGATGAGGGTTGGAACACTGAAGCTTTCTTT. This encodes CASSDEGWNTEAFF. The chain is built from TRBV10-1 and TRBJ1-1; D is uncertain. The CDR3 has 14 amino acids. V dropped 3 bases and J dropped 1 base, with 9 bases sitting between them. Germline loops: CDR1 WNHNN, CDR2 SYGVQD (reference sequence).

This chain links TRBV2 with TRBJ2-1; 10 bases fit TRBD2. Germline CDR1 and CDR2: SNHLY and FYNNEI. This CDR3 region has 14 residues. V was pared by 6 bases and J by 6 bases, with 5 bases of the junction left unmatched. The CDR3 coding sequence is TGTGCCAGCAGGGCTAGCGGGAGTTTCAATGAGCAGTTCTTC. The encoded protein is CASRASGSFNEQFF. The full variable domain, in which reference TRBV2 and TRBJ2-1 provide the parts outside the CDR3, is EPEVTQTPSHQVTQMGQEVILRCVPISNHLYFYWYRQILGQKVEFLVSFYNNEISEKSEIFDDQFSVERPDGSNFTLKIRSTKLEDSAMYFCASRASGSFNEQFFGPGTRLTVL.

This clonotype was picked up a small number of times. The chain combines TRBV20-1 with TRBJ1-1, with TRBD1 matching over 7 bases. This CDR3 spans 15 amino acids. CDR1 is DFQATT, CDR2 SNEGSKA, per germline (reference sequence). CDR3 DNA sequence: TGCAGCCCCGGACAGGACCTCCAAATGAACACTGAAGCTTTCTTT. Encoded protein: CSPGQDLQMNTEAFF.

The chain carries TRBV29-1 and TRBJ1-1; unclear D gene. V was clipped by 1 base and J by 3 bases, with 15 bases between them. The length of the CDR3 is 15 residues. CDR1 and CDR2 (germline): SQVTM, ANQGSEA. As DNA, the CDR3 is TGCAGCGTTGAAGTTTTGGGATTAAGGGACACTGAAGCTTTCTTT. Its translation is CSVEVLGLRDTEAFF.

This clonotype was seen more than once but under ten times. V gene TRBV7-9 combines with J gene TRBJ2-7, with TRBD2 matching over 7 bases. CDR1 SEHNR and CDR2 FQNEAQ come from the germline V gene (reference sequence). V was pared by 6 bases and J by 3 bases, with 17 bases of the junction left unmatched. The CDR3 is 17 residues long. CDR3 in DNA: TGTGCCAGCAGATTAACGGGAGGCGGGAGTAGTATCTACGAGCAGTACTTC. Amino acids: CASRLTGGGSSIYEQYF.

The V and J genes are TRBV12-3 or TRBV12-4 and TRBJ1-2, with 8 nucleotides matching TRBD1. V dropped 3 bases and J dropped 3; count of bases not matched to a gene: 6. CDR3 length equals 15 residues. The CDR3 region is CASSLTRQGYYGYTF. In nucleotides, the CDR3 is TGTGCCAGCAGTTTGACCCGACAGGGGTACTATGGCTACACCTTC.

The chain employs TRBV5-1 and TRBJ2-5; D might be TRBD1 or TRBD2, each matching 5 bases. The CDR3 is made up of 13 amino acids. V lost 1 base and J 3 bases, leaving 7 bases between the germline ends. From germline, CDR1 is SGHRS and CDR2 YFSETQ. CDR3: CASSLMGEETQYF. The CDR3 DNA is TGCGCCAGCAGCTTGATGGGGGAAGAGACCCAGTACTTC. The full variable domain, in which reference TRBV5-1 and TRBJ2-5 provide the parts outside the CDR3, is KAGVTQTPRYLIKTRGQQVTLSCSPISGHRSVSWYQQTPGQGLQFLFEYFSETQRNKGNFPGRFSGRQFSNSRSEMNVSTLELGDSALYLCASSLMGEETQYFGPGTRLLVL.

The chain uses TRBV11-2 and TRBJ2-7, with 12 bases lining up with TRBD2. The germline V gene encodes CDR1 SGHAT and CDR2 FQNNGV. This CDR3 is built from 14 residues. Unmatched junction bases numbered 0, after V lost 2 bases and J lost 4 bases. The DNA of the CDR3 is TGTGCCAGCAGCTTAACTAGCGGGAGGTACGAGCAGTACTTC. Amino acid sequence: CASSLTSGRYEQYF. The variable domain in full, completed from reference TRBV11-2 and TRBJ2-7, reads EAGVAQSPRYKIIEKRQSVAFWCNPISGHATLYWYQQILGQGPKLLIQFQNNGVVDDSQLPKDRFSAERLKGVDSTLKIQPAKLEDSAVYLCASSLTSGRYEQYFGPGTRLTVT.

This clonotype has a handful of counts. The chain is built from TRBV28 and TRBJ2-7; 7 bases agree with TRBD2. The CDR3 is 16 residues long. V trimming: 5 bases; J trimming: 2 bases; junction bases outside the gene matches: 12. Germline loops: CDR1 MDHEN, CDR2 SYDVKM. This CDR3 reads CASSPPGGTMPYEQYF. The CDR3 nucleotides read TGTGCCAGCAGTCCACCAGGCGGGACTATGCCCTACGAGCAGTACTTC.

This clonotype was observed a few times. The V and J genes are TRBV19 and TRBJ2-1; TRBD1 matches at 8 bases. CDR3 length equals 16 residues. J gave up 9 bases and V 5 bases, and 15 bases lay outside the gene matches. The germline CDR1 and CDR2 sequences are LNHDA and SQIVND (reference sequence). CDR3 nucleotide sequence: TGTGCCAGTAGTCACCCCCGGGACAGGCCTGGTGGTGAGCAGTTCTTC. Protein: CASSHPRDRPGGEQFF.

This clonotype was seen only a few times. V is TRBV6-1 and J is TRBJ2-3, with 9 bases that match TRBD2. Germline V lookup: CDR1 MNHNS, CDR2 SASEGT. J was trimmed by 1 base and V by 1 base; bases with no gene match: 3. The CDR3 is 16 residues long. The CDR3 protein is CASSEVAGGRTDTQYF. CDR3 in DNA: TGTGCCAGCAGTGAAGTGGCGGGAGGGCGCACAGATACGCAGTATTTT.

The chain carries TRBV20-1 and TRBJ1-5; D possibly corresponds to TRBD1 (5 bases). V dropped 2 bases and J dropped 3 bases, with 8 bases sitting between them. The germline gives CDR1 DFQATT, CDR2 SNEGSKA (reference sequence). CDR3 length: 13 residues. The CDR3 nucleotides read TGCAGTGCTAGAATGGGGACCAATCAGCCCCAGCATTTT. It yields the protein CSARMGTNQPQHF.

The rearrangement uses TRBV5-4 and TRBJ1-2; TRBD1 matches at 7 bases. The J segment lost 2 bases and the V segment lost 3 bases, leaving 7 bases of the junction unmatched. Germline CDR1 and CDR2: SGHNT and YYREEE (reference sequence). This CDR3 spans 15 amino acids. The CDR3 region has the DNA TGTGCCAGCAGCTCTGTAAAACAGGGGAACTATGGCTACACCTTC. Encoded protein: CASSSVKQGNYGYTF. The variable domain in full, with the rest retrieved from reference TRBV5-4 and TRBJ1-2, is ETGVTQSPTHLIKTRGQQVTLRCSSQSGHNTVSWYQQALGQGPQFIFQYYREEENGRGNFPPRFSGLQFPNYSSELNVNALELDDSALYLCASSSVKQGNYGYTFGSGTRLTVV.

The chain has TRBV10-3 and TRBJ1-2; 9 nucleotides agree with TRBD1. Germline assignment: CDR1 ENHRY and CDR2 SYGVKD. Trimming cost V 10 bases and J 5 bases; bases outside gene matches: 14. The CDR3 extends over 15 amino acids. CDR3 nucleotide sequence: TGTGCCACCGCCCCCACAGGGGGCCGTGGGTATGGCTACACCTTC. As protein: CATAPTGGRGYGYTF.

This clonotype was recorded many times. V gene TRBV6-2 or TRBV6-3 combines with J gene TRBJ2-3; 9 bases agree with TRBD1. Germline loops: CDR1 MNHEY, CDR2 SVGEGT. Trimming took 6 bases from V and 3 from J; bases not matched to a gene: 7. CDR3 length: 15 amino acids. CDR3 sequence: CASSSWDRATDTQYF. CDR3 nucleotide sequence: TGTGCCAGCAGCTCTTGGGACAGGGCAACAGATACGCAGTATTTT.

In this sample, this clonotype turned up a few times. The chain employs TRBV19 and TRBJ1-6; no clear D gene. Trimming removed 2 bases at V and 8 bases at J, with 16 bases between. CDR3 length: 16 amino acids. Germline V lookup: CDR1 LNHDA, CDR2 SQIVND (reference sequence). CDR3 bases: TGTGCCAGTAGTATATCGGCCGCGGGATGGGATTCACCCCTCCACTTT. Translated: CASSISAAGWDSPLHF.

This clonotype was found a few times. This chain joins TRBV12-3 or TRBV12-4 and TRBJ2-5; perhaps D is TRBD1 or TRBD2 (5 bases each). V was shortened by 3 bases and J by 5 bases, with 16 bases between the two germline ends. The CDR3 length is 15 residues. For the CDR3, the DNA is TGTGCCAGCAGTTTGGGTTCGGAGAGGGGTGAGACCCAGTACTTC. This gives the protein CASSLGSERGETQYF.

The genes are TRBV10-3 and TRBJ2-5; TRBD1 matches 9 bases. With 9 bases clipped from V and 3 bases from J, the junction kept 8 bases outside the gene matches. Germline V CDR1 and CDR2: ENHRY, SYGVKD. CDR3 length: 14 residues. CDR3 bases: TGTGCCATGAAGGGACAGGGTAACGAAGAGACCCAGTACTTC. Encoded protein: CAMKGQGNEETQYF.

This CDR3 is CATRLALNTEAFF. The CDR3 nucleotides read TGTGCCACCAGGCTTGCCCTGAACACTGAAGCTTTCTTT. The chain carries TRBV24-1 and TRBJ1-1; D call uncertain. Per germline, CDR1 KGHDR and CDR2 SFDVKD. V dropped 7 bases and J dropped 0 bases, with 8 bases sitting between them. This CDR3 comprises 13 residues.